This T cell receptor beta chain is from a study of blood T cell repertoires in COVID-19. Study details: Samples taken during acute and convalescent COVID-19 were collected in the United States, Italy and Spain.

How the authors handled the data: Amplification of reference gene primers was used by the study to estimate nucleated cell counts. Sequencing used immunoSEQ multiplex PCR; TCRdb keeps in-frame clones, though not all of them. The V and J calls and clone size come from that table; D and trimming were worked out from the DNA. The table has fewer than 200,000 clones, about four fifths seen once. The CDR3 totals 15 residues. V was shortened by 2 bases and J by 4 bases, with 11 bases between the two germline ends. Per germline, CDR1 MNHEY and CDR2 SVGAGI. Material for sequencing was peripheral blood. This sequence was found in a man aged 35-49 years who had recovered from COVID-19. The chain is built from TRBV6-5 and TRBJ2-2; TRBD2 might be the D (6 bases). The CDR3 bases are TGTGCCAGCAGTTACGGACCTAGCGCCACCGGGGAGCTGTTTTTT. It codes for CASSYGPSATGELFF.